Listed here is a single T cell receptor beta chain. With 0 bases clipped from V and 12 bases from J, the junction kept 8 bases outside the gene matches. Germline values: CDR1 LGHDT, CDR2 YNNKEL (reference sequence). CDR3 length: 15 residues. The data were produced by immunoSEQ multiplex PCR, yet TCRdb's version contains in-frame clones alone and is incomplete. This sample has about 150,000 clones; 90% to 95% occur once, and the top ten carry approximately 5.5%. This entry comes from a study of control samples from healthy donors and cancer patients. This sequence was found in a man in his forties in good health. The chain recombines TRBV3-1 (or the pseudogene TRBV3-2) with TRBJ2-1; 10 bases match TRBD2. Sequences were obtained from blood. CDR3 nucleotides: TGTGCCAGCAGCCAAGAACCTAGCGGGGGATGGGGGCAGTTCTTC. Protein sequence: CASSQEPSGGWGQFF.